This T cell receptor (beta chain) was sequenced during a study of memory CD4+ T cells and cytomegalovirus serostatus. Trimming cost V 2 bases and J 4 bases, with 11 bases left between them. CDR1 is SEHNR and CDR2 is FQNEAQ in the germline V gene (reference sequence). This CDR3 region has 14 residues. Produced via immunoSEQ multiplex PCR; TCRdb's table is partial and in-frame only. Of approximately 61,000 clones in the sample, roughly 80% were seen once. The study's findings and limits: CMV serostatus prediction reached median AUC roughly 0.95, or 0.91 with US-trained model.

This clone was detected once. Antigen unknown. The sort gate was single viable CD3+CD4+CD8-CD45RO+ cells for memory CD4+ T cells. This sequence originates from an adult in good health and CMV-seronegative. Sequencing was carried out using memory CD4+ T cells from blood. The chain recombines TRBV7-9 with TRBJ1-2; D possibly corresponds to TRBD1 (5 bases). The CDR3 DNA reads TGTGCCAGCAGCTTATACGGGGGAGGCTATGGCTACACCTTC. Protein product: CASSLYGGGYGYTF.